The TCR beta chain described here comes from a study of T cells in Graves' hyperthyroidism and ophthalmopathy. Background on the study: Upon initial diagnosis and before any treatment, peripheral blood was collected.

Study-wide points: With a median lead of 6.5 months before onset, the model predicted ophthalmopathy.

The CDR3 is 17 residues long. Germline V gene sequence: CDR1 MNHNS, CDR2 SASEGT. The V segment lost 6 bases and the J segment 4 bases; nucleotides outside the gene matches: 13. This clonotype occurred many times. Its antigen is unknown. Amplified TCR beta CDR3 regions came from RNA transcripts. In the first-round RT-PCR of the TCR CDR3, the HTBI primer set was used. MiXCR, applied by TCRdb to the multiplex PCR reads, yields one record per CDR3 protein. The data show about 290,000 distinct CDR3 sequences, about 14% seen once. Uncontrolled infection, other autoimmune disease, pregnancy or lactation excluded patients.

The clonotype originates from a woman in her twenties or thirties with Graves' hyperthyroidism that later progressed to Graves' ophthalmopathy. J is TRBJ2-7 and V is TRBV6-1, with 12 bases lining up with TRBD1. Input material: blood. The CDR3 reads CASRPLLGTGGQYEQYF. CDR3 in DNA: TGTGCCAGCAGGCCCCTCCTCGGGACAGGGGGCCAATACGAGCAGTACTTC.